The 32 T cell receptor beta chains presented below share a single source sample, sequenced in a study of blood T cell repertoires in COVID-19. TCRdb's copy holds only in-frame clones and misses some; the assay was immunoSEQ multiplex PCR. The sample has 100,000 to 140,000 clones; 80% to 85% are singletons. Specimen: peripheral blood. These TCRs come from a man between 65 and 85 years old with acute or convalescent COVID-19.

J is TRBJ1-6 and V is TRBV4-3; perhaps TRBD1 as D (5 bases). Trimming shortened V by 0 bases and J by 5 bases, and 17 bases separated the two germline ends. The CDR3 is 18 amino acids. Looked up from germline, CDR1 is LGHNA and CDR2 is YSLEER. CDR3 DNA: TGCGCCAGCAGCCAAGATCACCCAGGGAATAATAATAATTCACCCCTCCACTTT. It translates to CASSQDHPGNNNNSPLHF.

The table lists this clone with a count of one. Written as DNA, the CDR3 is TGCAGTGCCGTTCCAGTCTATGGCTACACCTTC. Translation gives CSAVPVYGYTF. The chain is built from TRBV20-1 and TRBJ1-2; unclear D gene. The CDR3 is made up of 11 amino acids. CDR1 is DFQATT, CDR2 SNEGSKA, per germline (reference sequence). The V end was cut by 6 bases, the J end by 4 bases, with 9 bases between.

The genes are TRBV7-9 and TRBJ1-4; possibly TRBD1 for D (6 bases). This CDR3 comprises 14 residues. The V gene's germline CDR1 is SEHNR and CDR2 FQNEAQ (reference sequence). Deletions cut 5 bases from V and 10 bases from J, with 17 bases between. CDR3: CASSPPQGKGKLFF. The CDR3 nucleotides are TGTGCCAGCAGCCCCCCCCAGGGGAAGGGAAAACTGTTTTTT.

This sequence joins TRBV20-1 and TRBJ1-2; 8 nucleotides match TRBD1. V lost 3 bases to trimming and J lost 7 bases; unmatched junction nucleotides: 10. Germline values: CDR1 DFQATT, CDR2 SNEGSKA (reference sequence). The CDR3 contains 14 residues. CDR3 protein: CSASARQGAGGYTF. The CDR3 DNA sequence: TGCAGTGCTAGTGCCCGCCAGGGGGCTGGTGGCTACACCTTC.

The J gene is TRBJ1-5, the V gene TRBV19; D might be TRBD1 (5 bases). V lost 0 bases to trimming and J lost 4 bases, with 13 bases between them. CDR3 length equals 16 residues. Per the germline V gene, CDR1 is LNHDA and CDR2 is SQIVND (reference sequence). CDR3 region: CASSIDRQLDNQPQHF. DNA of the CDR3: TGTGCCAGTAGTATAGACCGACAGTTAGATAATCAGCCCCAGCATTTT. The variable domain in full, completed from reference TRBV19 and TRBJ1-5, reads DGGITQSPKYLFRKEGQNVTLSCEQNLNHDAMYWYRQDPGQGLRLIYYSQIVNDFQKGDIAEGYSVSREKKESFPLTVTSAQKNPTAFYLCASSIDRQLDNQPQHFGDGTRLSIL.

CDR3: CASSQDRGYGEKLFF. CDR3 DNA: TGCGCCAGCAGCCAAGACAGGGGGTACGGCGAAAAACTGTTTTTT. The chain couples TRBV4-1 to TRBJ1-4; 7 bases are shared with TRBD1. Germline values: CDR1 MGHRA, CDR2 YSYEKL. There are 15 residues in the CDR3. The V and J ends lost 0 bases and 8 bases, in that order; junction bases with no gene match: 6.

The genes are TRBV9 and TRBJ1-1, with D hard to call. The length of the CDR3 is 13 residues. Trimming removed 0 bases from V and 3 bases from J, with 6 bases in between. Germline V lookup: CDR1 SGDLS, CDR2 YYNGEE. In DNA, the CDR3 is TGTGCCAGCAGCGTAGAACCGGACACTGAAGCTTTCTTT. Translating it yields CASSVEPDTEAFF. Variable domain in full (rest from reference TRBV9 and TRBJ1-1): DSGVTQTPKHLITATGQRVTLRCSPRSGDLSVYWYQQSLDQGLQFLIQYYNGEERAKGNILERFSAQQFPDLHSELNLSSLELGDSALYFCASSVEPDTEAFFGQGTRLTVV.

This chain uses TRBV9 with TRBJ1-1; 8 nucleotides line up with TRBD1. Germline loops: CDR1 SGDLS, CDR2 YYNGEE. V shed 0 bases and J 8 bases; nucleotides not matched to a gene: 0. This CDR3 region has 12 residues. CDR3 sequence (DNA): TGTGCCAGCAGCGTAGGGACAGGGGAAGCTTTCTTT. It is translated as CASSVGTGEAFF.

Of note for this clone: The sample has other DNA sequences that encode this CDR3 too. This chain connects TRBV24-1 to TRBJ1-5; 11 bases map to TRBD1. The V gene end was trimmed by 9 bases and the J gene end by 5 bases; junction bases not matched to a gene: 2. The CDR3 length is 13 residues. Germline CDR1 KGHDR, CDR2 SFDVKD. The CDR3 reads CATQGQGDQPQHF. The CDR3 bases are TGTGCCACCCAGGGACAGGGGGATCAGCCCCAGCATTTT.

The chain couples TRBV11-2 to TRBJ2-1; no firm D call. This CDR3 comprises 16 residues. Germline V CDR1 and CDR2: SGHAT, FQNNGV. V dropped 5 bases and J dropped 3 bases, with 17 bases sitting between them. CDR3 protein: CASSLTLRNLYNEQFF. CDR3 DNA sequence: TGTGCCAGCAGCCTGACGCTGAGGAATCTCTACAATGAGCAGTTCTTC.

This clone has a single count. The chain links TRBV7-6 to TRBJ2-1, with a weak D call TRBD2 (6 bases). This CDR3 contains 15 residues. From germline, CDR1 is SGHVS and CDR2 FNYEAQ. V lost 0 bases and J lost 9, with 15 bases in between. The CDR3 DNA follows: TGTGCCAGCAGCTTAGCGCATGGGGTGGAGGGTGAGCAGTTCTTC. Protein product: CASSLAHGVEGEQFF.

The chain has TRBV2 and TRBJ1-2; D ambiguous. Per the germline V gene, CDR1 is SNHLY and CDR2 is FYNNEI. Trimming pared 7 bases from V and 6 bases from J, leaving 6 bases between. This CDR3 is built from 10 residues. The CDR3 region has the DNA TGTGCCAGCAAGAGGGATGGCTACACCTTC. Its translation: CASKRDGYTF.

The chain has TRBV19 and TRBJ2-7; 11 nucleotides line up with TRBD1. V shed 4 bases and J 9 bases; nucleotides not matched to a gene: 5. Germline CDR1 and CDR2: LNHDA and SQIVND (reference sequence). This CDR3 has 13 amino acids. The CDR3: CASSTDRGQRQYF. The CDR3 nucleotides are TGTGCCAGTAGTACGGACAGGGGGCAACGGCAGTACTTC.

This clone was counted a few times. The chain recombines TRBV19 with TRBJ1-1; 9 bases line up with TRBD1. The ends lost 4 bases at V and 4 bases at J; junction bases unmatched: 7. The CDR3 is made up of 15 amino acids. Looked up from germline, CDR1 is LNHDA and CDR2 is SQIVND (reference sequence). CDR3 nucleotide sequence: TGTGCCAGTAGTAGAGGGGGACAGGGCGGCACTGAAGCTTTCTTT. Residues: CASSRGGQGGTEAFF.

The V gene is TRBV3-1 (or the pseudogene TRBV3-2), the J gene TRBJ2-3, with 8 bases matching TRBD2. The germline V gene encodes CDR1 LGHDT and CDR2 YNNKEL (reference sequence). This CDR3 is 17 amino acids long. V shed 4 bases and J 2 bases; nucleotides not matched to a gene: 11. CDR3 coding DNA: TGTGCCAGCAGCCGACGTGTTAGCGGGACGAACACAGATACGCAGTATTTT. Its translation: CASSRRVSGTNTDTQYF.

V usage is TRBV11-2 and J usage is TRBJ2-2; 7 positions agree with TRBD1. CDR1 and CDR2 (germline): SGHAT, FQNNGV. The CDR3 consists of 16 residues. The junction had 7 bases not matched to a gene; V was cut back by 4 bases and J by 2 bases. The CDR3: CASSSRTGQNTGELFF. In DNA, the CDR3 is TGTGCCAGCAGCTCCCGGACAGGCCAAAACACCGGGGAGCTGTTTTTT.

The chain links TRBV5-6 to TRBJ1-2; 7 nucleotides agree with TRBD1. V trimming: 4 bases; J trimming: 5 bases; junction bases outside the gene matches: 5. The CDR3 contains 13 residues. The germline V gene has CDR1 SGHDT and CDR2 YYEEEE. The CDR3 spells CASSPGQAYGYTF. The CDR3 coding sequence is TGTGCCAGCAGCCCCGGACAGGCATATGGCTACACCTTC.

This clone was picked up one time. The chain combines TRBV4-1 with TRBJ2-4, with D tentatively TRBD2 (7 bases). There are 17 residues in the CDR3. Germline values: CDR1 MGHRA, CDR2 YSYEKL. V dropped 0 bases and J dropped 2 bases, with 14 bases sitting between them. The CDR3 loop is CASSQDEGGGPKNIQYF. The CDR3, as DNA: TGCGCCAGCAGCCAAGATGAAGGGGGAGGGCCCAAAAACATTCAGTACTTC.

In regard to this clone: The germline gene is not matched at one end of the junction; a read error may be the cause. DNA for the CDR3: TGTGCCAGCAGTGAAGTCGGCGGCGAAAACTTC. It specifies CASSEVGGENF. This chain connects TRBV6-1 to TRBJ1-2, with no clear D. CDR1 is MNHNS, CDR2 SASEGT, per germline. The CDR3 is 11 residues long.

The rearrangement joins TRBV5-6 to TRBJ1-5; 9 bases line up with TRBD1. The V gene end was trimmed by 3 bases and the J gene end by 6 bases; junction bases not matched to a gene: 4. Germline lookup yields CDR1 SGHDT and CDR2 YYEEEE. The CDR3 has 14 amino acids. The CDR3 nucleotides read TGTGCCAGCAGCTGGGGACAGGGCCCTCAGCCCCAGCATTTT. It translates to CASSWGQGPQPQHF.

The genes are TRBV5-1 and TRBJ1-1, with TRBD1 identical over 8 bases. The CDR3 covers 15 residues. V trimming: 7 bases; J trimming: 3 bases; junction bases outside the gene matches: 11. Germline-derived CDR1 and CDR2 are SGHRS and YFSETQ. CDR3 sequence: CASDRGNSGDTEAFF. The CDR3 DNA reads TGCGCCAGCGACAGGGGCAACTCAGGGGACACTGAAGCTTTCTTT.

The chain is built from TRBV6-1 and TRBJ1-1; a weak D match, TRBD1 (6 bases). The CDR3 is 14 amino acids. Germline CDR1 reads MNHNS; CDR2 reads SASEGT. V lost 3 bases and J lost 3, with 11 bases in between. CDR3 residues: CASSEGAADTEAFF. The CDR3 bases are TGTGCCAGCAGTGAGGGGGCGGCGGACACTGAAGCTTTCTTT.

This rearrangement joins TRBV5-5 to TRBJ2-5; TRBD1 matches at 11 bases. Germline assignment: CDR1 SGHKS and CDR2 YYEKEE (reference sequence). CDR3 size: 13 residues. The V and J ends lost 4 bases and 7 bases, in that order; junction bases with no gene match: 3. The CDR3 region has the DNA TGTGCCAGCAGCCCCGGGACAGGGGGGACCCAGTACTTC. Its protein is CASSPGTGGTQYF.

V and J are TRBV19 and TRBJ1-5, with D perhaps TRBD1 (6 bases). Germline CDR1 reads LNHDA; CDR2 reads SQIVND (reference sequence). V lost 5 bases, J lost 2 bases, and 10 bases lay in between. The CDR3 loop spans 14 amino acids. CDR3 DNA sequence: TGTGCCAGTAGTGGGGGCAGGGGCAATCAGCCCCAGCATTTT. Protein product: CASSGGRGNQPQHF.

This clone has only one observation. The chain has TRBV5-1 and TRBJ2-6; TRBD1 matches at 8 bases. From germline, CDR1 is SGHRS and CDR2 YFSETQ. The CDR3 contains 17 residues. The V gene end was trimmed by 3 bases and the J gene end by 3 bases; junction bases not matched to a gene: 8. In DNA form, the CDR3 reads TGCGCCAGCAGCTGGACCGGGACAGGTGATGGGGCCAACGTCCTGACTTTC. This codes for CASSWTGTGDGANVLTF.

The chain couples TRBV6-5 to TRBJ2-3; perhaps TRBD1 as D (6 bases). Germline CDR1 and CDR2: MNHEY and SVGAGI. The CDR3 has 14 residues. Trimming shortened V by 11 bases and J by 3 bases, and 18 bases separated the two germline ends. The CDR3 bases are TGTGCCGTGGGCAGGGGCCTTGGGACAGATACGCAGTATTTT. This translates into CAVGRGLGTDTQYF.

The chain combines TRBV7-9 with TRBJ1-6; 7 nucleotides align to TRBD1. The CDR3 length is 14 residues. Germline V gene data show CDR1 as SEHNR and CDR2 as FQNEAQ (reference sequence). After removal of 4 bases from V and 5 bases from J, the junction contained 2 bases not matched to a gene. The CDR3 protein is CASSSDRDNSPLHF. The CDR3 DNA is TGTGCCAGCAGCTCCGACAGGGATAATTCACCCCTCCACTTT.

This clone has only a few counts. This chain links TRBV6-1 with TRBJ2-2, with TRBD2 matching over 7 bases. The J segment lost 6 bases and the V segment lost 0 bases, leaving 4 bases of the junction unmatched. The CDR3 runs to 15 residues. From germline, CDR1 is MNHNS and CDR2 SASEGT. The CDR3 reads CASSEAGLVAGELFF. CDR3 nucleotides: TGTGCCAGCAGTGAAGCTGGACTAGTAGCCGGGGAGCTGTTTTTT.

V is TRBV7-3 and J is TRBJ1-5; possible D gene TRBD1, 6 bases. CDR3 length equals 14 residues. Germline CDR1 and CDR2: SGHTA and FQGTGA. Trimming pared 6 bases from V and 6 bases from J, leaving 15 bases between. The CDR3 DNA reads TGTGCCAGCAGACCGGGCACAGGGTCTCAGCCCCAGCATTTT. Translation gives CASRPGTGSQPQHF.

The chain has TRBV27 and TRBJ1-1; D is possibly TRBD1 (5 bases). Looked up from germline, CDR1 is MNHEY and CDR2 is SMNVEV (reference sequence). V was clipped by 4 bases and J by 5 bases, with 17 bases between them. The CDR3 totals 15 residues. The CDR3 region is CASSWARGGGTEAFF. For the CDR3, the DNA is TGTGCCAGCAGTTGGGCTAGGGGTGGGGGGACTGAAGCTTTCTTT.

The chain is built from TRBV19 and TRBJ1-1; no firm D call. The CDR3 has 13 residues. CDR1 and CDR2 from the germline V gene are LNHDA and SQIVND (reference sequence). With 7 bases removed from V and 5 bases from J, the gap between germline ends came to 14 bases. CDR3 in amino acids: CASTRRPVTEAFF. The CDR3 DNA sequence: TGTGCCAGTACTAGACGTCCTGTAACTGAAGCTTTCTTT.

This chain uses TRBV6-5 with TRBJ1-6; D call uncertain. Germline V gene data show CDR1 as MNHEY and CDR2 as SVGAGI. CDR3 length: 14 amino acids. Trimming stripped 0 bases from V and 11 bases from J, with 11 bases between. The CDR3 coding sequence is TGTGCCAGCAGTTACTCACGGGAGTCGGCACCCCTCCACTTT. Translating it yields CASSYSRESAPLHF.